These 4 T cell receptor beta chains were all obtained from the same sample, sequenced in a study of blood T cell repertoires in COVID-19. Assay: immunoSEQ multiplex PCR; the TCRdb copy retains only in-frame clones and omits some. In the table there are some 460,000 clones, 70% to 90% of which are singletons. The sample consisted of PBMCs or T cells enriched from blood (not recorded which). These receptors came from a woman between 18 and 29 years old with acute COVID-19.

The table lists this clone with a count of one. The chain links TRBV30 to TRBJ2-5, with D perhaps matching TRBD2 (6 bases). Germline CDR1 reads GTSNPN; CDR2 reads SVGIG (reference sequence). V was pared by 0 bases and J by 5 bases, with 7 bases between. The CDR3 is 12 residues long. Written as DNA, the CDR3 is TGTGCCTGGAGTGTAGGGAGGGAGACCCAGTACTTC. Amino acids: CAWSVGRETQYF.

The rearrangement links TRBV19 to TRBJ2-7, with unresolved D. The CDR3 extends over 11 amino acids. Trimming shortened V by 10 bases and J by 2 bases, and 9 bases separated the two germline ends. Germline CDR1 reads LNHDA; CDR2 reads SQIVND (reference sequence). Here the CDR3 reads CATQGAYEQYF. CDR3 DNA: TGTGCCACCCAAGGAGCCTACGAGCAGTACTTC.

The CDR3 here is CASSQGGSPLHF. DNA of the CDR3: TGTGCCAGCAGCCAAGGGGGTTCACCCCTCCACTTT. This chain joins TRBV27 and TRBJ1-6; the D gene is possibly TRBD1 (6 bases). V dropped 6 bases and J dropped 9 bases, with 9 bases sitting between them. The CDR3 sequence is 12 residues long. Germline CDR1 is MNHEY and CDR2 is SMNVEV (reference sequence).

The genes are TRBV7-9 and TRBJ1-4; D might be TRBD1 (5 bases). The CDR3 covers 13 residues. Trimming took 6 bases from V and 6 from J, leaving 11 bases between them. Germline V gives CDR1 SEHNR, CDR2 FQNEAQ (reference sequence). CDR3 region: CASRGGTYEKLFF. The CDR3 nucleotides read TGTGCCAGCAGGGGAGGGACCTATGAAAAACTGTTTTTT.